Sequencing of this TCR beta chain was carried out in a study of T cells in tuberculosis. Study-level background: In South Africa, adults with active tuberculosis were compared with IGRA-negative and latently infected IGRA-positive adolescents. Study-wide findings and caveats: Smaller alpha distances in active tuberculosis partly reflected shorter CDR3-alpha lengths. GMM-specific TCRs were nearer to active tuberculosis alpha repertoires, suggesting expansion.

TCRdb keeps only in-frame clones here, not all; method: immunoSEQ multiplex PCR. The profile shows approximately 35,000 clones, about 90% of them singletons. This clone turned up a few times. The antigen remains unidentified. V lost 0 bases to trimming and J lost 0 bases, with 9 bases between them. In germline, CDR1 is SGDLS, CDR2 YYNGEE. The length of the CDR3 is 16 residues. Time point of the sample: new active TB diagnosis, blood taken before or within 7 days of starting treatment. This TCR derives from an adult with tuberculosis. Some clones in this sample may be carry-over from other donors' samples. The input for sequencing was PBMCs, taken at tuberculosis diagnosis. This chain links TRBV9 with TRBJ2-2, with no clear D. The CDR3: CASSVELRSNTGELFF. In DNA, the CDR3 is TGTGCCAGCAGCGTAGAACTGAGGTCGAACACCGGGGAGCTGTTTTTT.